A selection of T cell receptor beta chains follows, all from one sample in a study of beta chain features in type 1 diabetes. Sequenced by immunoSEQ multiplex PCR; TCRdb stores in-frame clones only, minus some. Of about 410,000 clones listed, approximately 15% are singletons. What was sequenced was naive CD4+ T cells from blood. These receptor sequences come from a man aged 25 to 40 in good health. CDR3s include the opening cysteine and the closing phenylalanine or tryptophan. D genes are given only for firm matches. Clone sizes are given selectively: once, few, many, or a class where the clone is expanded.

J | size | V | D | DNA | CDR3
TRBJ1-6 | few | TRBV6-5 | TRBD1 | TGTGCCACCCTACAGGGGGCTATGTCACCCCTCCACTTT | CATLQGAMSPLHF
TRBJ1-2 | few | TRBV25-1 | - | TGTGCCAGCAGTGAAGTCTATGGCTACACCTTC | CASSEVYGYTF
TRBJ2-5 | few | TRBV7-9 | - | TGTGCCAGCAGCTTCGCGGCGAGACAAGAGACCCAGTACTTC | CASSFAARQETQYF
TRBJ1-1 | few | TRBV29-1 | - | TGCAGCGTTGTAGGAAACCGGGTGATGACTGAAGCTTTCTTT | CSVVGNRVMTEAFF
TRBJ2-6 | few | TRBV18 | TRBD1 | TGTGCCAGCTCACCCGACAGGGCCGGGGCCAACGTCCTGACTTTC | CASSPDRAGANVLTF
TRBJ2-7 | - | TRBV7-2 | - | TGTGCCAGCAGCTTAGCTTCGAGCTCCTACGAGCAGTACTTC | CASSLASSSYEQYF
TRBJ2-5 | many | TRBV29-1 | - | TGCAGCGCCAAACGGGGACAAGAGACCCAGTACTTC | CSAKRGQETQYF
TRBJ2-1 | few | TRBV30 | TRBD2 | TGTGCCTGGATCAGCGGGGTGAATGAGCAGTTCTTC | CAWISGVNEQFF
TRBJ2-3 | few | TRBV6-1 | - | TGTGCCAGCAAGAGAGATACGCAGTATTTT | CASKRDTQYF
TRBJ2-3 | few | TRBV20-1 | - | TGCAGTGCCGAGATCGGGGATACGCAGTATTTT | CSAEIGDTQYF
TRBJ1-2 | few | TRBV11-2 | - | TGTGCCAGCAGCTTAAGTACAGGGAATGGCTACACCTTC | CASSLSTGNGYTF
TRBJ1-4 | - | TRBV10-3 | TRBD1 | TGTGCCATCAGTGACCCCCAGACAGGGGGCTCAGGTGAAAAACTGTTTTTT | CAISDPQTGGSGEKLFF
TRBJ2-5 | - | TRBV5-1 | TRBD1 | TGCGCCAGCAGCTTAGGACAGGGCGGAGAGACCCAGTACTTC | CASSLGQGGETQYF
TRBJ1-6 | - | TRBV30 | - | TGTGCCTGCCCGAATAGGGAGGGGAGCTCCTATAATTCACCCCTCCACTTT | CACPNREGSSYNSPLHF
TRBJ2-5 | few | TRBV28 | - | TGTGCCAGCAGTCTCCCCTTAGGGCAAGAGACCCAGTACTTC | CASSLPLGQETQYF
TRBJ1-1 | - | TRBV4-1 | - | TGCGCCAGCAGCCATATTGGGGCCGGCACTGAAGCTTTCTTT | CASSHIGAGTEAFF
TRBJ2-3 | few | TRBV9 | - | TGTGCCAGCAGCGTAGGTACGACCACAGATACGCAGTATTTT | CASSVGTTTDTQYF
TRBJ2-2 | few | TRBV7-9 | TRBD2 | TGTGCCAGCAGGGGAACTAGCGGGAGTGGCTCCGGGGAGCTGTTTTTT | CASRGTSGSGSGELFF
TRBJ1-5 | - | TRBV2 | - | TGTGCCAGCAGTGAAGGGAAGGGTTATAGCAATCAGCCCCAGCATTTT | CASSEGKGYSNQPQHF
TRBJ1-3 | - | TRBV30 | - | TGTGCCTGGAGTGCAGGTCGCCGCTCTGGAAACACCATATATTTT | CAWSAGRRSGNTIYF
TRBJ2-1 | few | TRBV7-9 | TRBD2 | TGTGCCAGCAGCTTAGGCGGGGGTGATGAGCAGTTCTTC | CASSLGGGDEQFF
TRBJ1-5 | - | TRBV5-1 | - | TGCGCCAGCAGCTTGGAGCGAAATCAGCCCCAGCATTTT | CASSLERNQPQHF
TRBJ2-5 | few | TRBV19 | TRBD2 | TGTGCCAGTATAGAGGCTAGCGGGAGACAAGAGACCCAGTACTTC | CASIEASGRQETQYF
TRBJ1-6 | few | TRBV5-1 | TRBD1 | TGCGCCAGCAGGCCGGACAGGGGATATTCACCCCTCCACTTT | CASRPDRGYSPLHF
TRBJ1-6 | - | TRBV7-2 | - | TGTGCCAGCAGCTTAAGGACGGGGGGCCGTAATTCACCCCTCCACTTT | CASSLRTGGRNSPLHF
TRBJ2-3 | - | TRBV4-2 | TRBD2 | TGTGCCAGCACCCGCGGACTAGCGACAGATACGCAGTATTTT | CASTRGLATDTQYF
TRBJ2-3 | - | TRBV7-3 | - | TGTGCCAGCAGCGAACTCCCGTCTACAGGAGTTACAGATACGCAGTATTTT | CASSELPSTGVTDTQYF
TRBJ2-3 | few | TRBV4-2 | - | TGTGCCAGCAGCCAAGATAGGGGAGATACGCAGTATTTT | CASSQDRGDTQYF
TRBJ2-5 | few | TRBV5-1 | - | TGCGCCAGCAGGTTCCCGTACCAAGAGACCCAGTACTTC | CASRFPYQETQYF
TRBJ2-1 | - | TRBV7-9 | - | TGTGCCAGCAGTCCGGGACGGGACTACAATGAGCAGTTCTTC | CASSPGRDYNEQFF
TRBJ2-1 | - | TRBV7-3 | TRBD2 | TGTGCCAGCACCCAGGGGAAGGCTAGCGGGACCTACAATGAGCAGTTCTTC | CASTQGKASGTYNEQFF
TRBJ1-2 | - | TRBV28 | - | TGTGCCAGCAGCCCCCTGGGAGTCTTCACCTTC | CASSPLGVFTF
TRBJ2-1 | few | TRBV9 | - | TGTGCCAGCAGACCGGGCGGGGAGGAGCATGAGCAGTTCTTC | CASRPGGEEHEQFF
TRBJ1-1 | few | TRBV2 | TRBD1 | TGTGCCAGCAGTGATTGGGACAGGGTTGGAGCTTTCTTT | CASSDWDRVGAFF
TRBJ2-1 | few | TRBV18 | - | TGTGCCAGCTCACCCCTGGCGGGCGTTGCCGGTCTCAATGAGCAGTTCTTC | CASSPLAGVAGLNEQFF
TRBJ1-2 | few | TRBV19 | - | TGTGCCAGTAGTCTCTGGACACGACCCTTCGGCTACACCTTC | CASSLWTRPFGYTF
TRBJ2-2 | few | TRBV18 | - | TGTGCCAGCTCACCATCCCAAAGAGGGACCGGGGAGCTGTTTTTT | CASSPSQRGTGELFF
TRBJ1-5 | - | TRBV30 | - | TGTGCCTGGGCCACGTCCAGGGGCCAGCCCCAGCATTTT | CAWATSRGQPQHF
TRBJ2-7 | few | TRBV27 | - | TGTGCCAGCAGTTCCTTCCGGGTGGGGAAGTTCGAGCAGTACTTC | CASSSFRVGKFEQYF
TRBJ2-7 | - | TRBV10-3 | - | TGTGCCATCAGTGAGGACAACTCCTACGAGCAGTACTTC | CAISEDNSYEQYF
TRBJ1-5 | - | TRBV10-3 | - | TGTGCCATCAGTGAGTCGGAAGGCAATCAGCCCCAGCATTTT | CAISESEGNQPQHF
TRBJ2-3 | few | TRBV20-1 | - | TGCAGTGCTAGACAGACAGATACGCAGTATTTT | CSARQTDTQYF
TRBJ2-1 | - | TRBV7-8 | - | TGTGCCAGCAGCTTCGCCCGGGACGGTAGCTCCTACAATGAGCAGTTCTTC | CASSFARDGSSYNEQFF
TRBJ2-5 | - | TRBV18 | - | TGTGCCAGCTCCCTCCCGGGTGGAGAGACCCAGTACTTC | CASSLPGGETQYF
TRBJ2-1 | - | TRBV18 | TRBD1 | TGTGCCAGCTCACCTCTCGGGACAGGGAACAATGAGCAGTTCTTC | CASSPLGTGNNEQFF
TRBJ1-1 | few | TRBV19 | - | TGTGCCAGTAGTGCCTCCGTAACTGAAGCTTTCTTT | CASSASVTEAFF
TRBJ2-7 | - | TRBV5-1 | - | TGCGCCAGCAGCCTACCTATGGCGGACGAGCAGTACTTC | CASSLPMADEQYF
TRBJ1-5 | - | TRBV6-6 | - | TGTGCCAGCAGTCCCACCTCCCAGCCCCAGCATTTT | CASSPTSQPQHF
TRBJ1-5 | - | TRBV30 | TRBD1 | TGTGCCTGGAGTGGGACAGGGACGAGCAATCAGCCCCAGCATTTT | CAWSGTGTSNQPQHF
TRBJ2-2 | few | TRBV15 | - | TGTGCCACCAGCAGAGATCTAGCAGGGTTCGGGGAGCTGTTTTTT | CATSRDLAGFGELFF
TRBJ1-1 | - | TRBV4-3 | - | TGCGCCAGCAGCCAAGATACGGGCAACACTGAAGCTTTCTTT | CASSQDTGNTEAFF
TRBJ2-7 | - | TRBV6-5 | TRBD1 | TGTGCCAGCAGTTATCGACAGGGGCAGAAGAGCTACGAGCAGTACTTC | CASSYRQGQKSYEQYF
TRBJ2-1 | - | TRBV9 | - | TGTGCCAGCAGCCCCTTAGCGGTCCTAACTGGTGAGCAGTTCTTC | CASSPLAVLTGEQFF
TRBJ2-4 | - | TRBV25-1 | - | TGTGCCAGCCGAGGGGCAGGGGACATTCAGTACTTC | CASRGAGDIQYF
TRBJ2-1 | few | TRBV29-1 | TRBD2 | TGCAGCGTTGCAGAGGTGGCGGGAGGGCAGGGCAATGAGCAGTTCTTC | CSVAEVAGGQGNEQFF
TRBJ2-7 | - | TRBV7-8 | TRBD2 | TGTGCCAGCAGCCCGGGAGGCTCCTACGAGCAGTACTTC | CASSPGGSYEQYF
TRBJ2-5 | - | TRBV7-9 | - | TGTGCCAGCAGCTCCAGAGGGGGTGAAGAGACCCAGTACTTC | CASSSRGGEETQYF
TRBJ1-3 | - | TRBV4-3 | - | TGCGCCAGCAGCCAAGATTCTAGGCTGGGTTTCTCTGGAAACACCATATATTTT | CASSQDSRLGFSGNTIYF
TRBJ2-2 | few | TRBV18 | - | TGTGCCAGCTCACCAGGGCACACCGGGGAGCTGTTTTTT | CASSPGHTGELFF
TRBJ2-3 | few | TRBV7-3 | - | TGTGCCAGCAGCCCGCGGCAGATTGGAACGCAGTATTTT | CASSPRQIGTQYF